This T cell receptor beta chain was recorded in a study of cytomegalovirus exposure and HLA in healthy donors. At the level of the study: The roughly 130 validation repertoires used the same platform as the 550 to 750 first-cohort repertoires, a later analysis reported.

As regards this clone: Its specificity is unknown.

Clones were sequenced by immunoSEQ multiplex PCR, and TCRdb holds only the in-frame ones, with some missing. The sample carries under 300,000 clones, 86% recorded once. Findings and limits, study-wide: As confirmed in vitro, a few CMV-associated chains were specific for CMV antigens. Researchers catalogued approximately 170 TCR beta chains as cytomegalovirus-associated.

V gave up 4 bases and J gave up 7 bases, with 24 bases separating them. The CDR3 has 17 residues. Germline V gene sequence: CDR1 SGHKS, CDR2 YYEKEE (reference sequence). This chain links TRBV5-5 with TRBJ1-5; D not certain. This receptor was taken from a woman under 30 in good health and CMV-seronegative. Sequenced input: PBMCs. This chain's CDR3 is CASSVGVSWPINQPQHF. The DNA of the CDR3 is TGTGCCAGCAGCGTGGGTGTCAGTTGGCCCATCAACCAGCCCCAGCATTTT. The complete variable domain, with remaining parts taken from reference TRBV5-5 and TRBJ1-5, reads DAGVTQSPTHLIKTRGQQVTLRCSPISGHKSVSWYQQVLGQGPQFIFQYYEKEERGRGNFPDRFSARQFPNYSSELNVNALLLGDSALYLCASSVGVSWPINQPQHFGDGTRLSIL.